The present T cell receptor (beta chain) was sequenced within a study of technical replicates of blood from several donors. The method was immunoSEQ multiplex PCR; TCRdb's version includes in-frame clones alone and lacks a portion of them. The sample yields roughly 80,000 clones, less than 95% seen once. In this sample, this clone turned up a few times. The specimen sequenced was T cells isolated from PBMCs. The TCR was taken from a human donor in good health.

CDR3 loop: CASSNPGQGLYF. In DNA form, the CDR3 reads TGTGCCAGCAGCAACCCGGGACAGGGTTTGTACTTC. The chain is built from TRBV21-1 and TRBJ2-7; the table assigns TRBD1, which was not confirmed against the DNA. TRBV21-1 counts as a pseudogene. The CDR3 length is 12 residues.